This is a list of T cell receptor beta chains from one sample in a study of cytomegalovirus exposure and HLA in healthy donors. Method: immunoSEQ multiplex PCR; TCRdb's copy keeps in-frame clones and lacks some. The sample carries roughly 80,000 clones, more than 75% recorded once. Source material: PBMCs. The receptors stem from a man in his thirties or forties in good health and CMV-seronegative. CDR3s include the opening cysteine and the closing phenylalanine or tryptophan.

J gene: TRBJ1-5; V gene: TRBV2; CDR3 protein: CASRGQGYQPQHF
J gene: TRBJ2-1; V gene: TRBV9; CDR3 protein: CASSTNPDSGSTEFF
J gene: TRBJ2-1; V gene: TRBV4-1; CDR3 protein: CASSQERRNEQFF
J gene: TRBJ1-1; V gene: TRBV5-1; CDR3 protein: CASSQGQGSEAFF
J gene: TRBJ2-1; V gene: TRBV6-1; CDR3 protein: CASSSGTGNYNEQFF
J gene: TRBJ2-1; V gene: TRBV5-1; CDR3 protein: CASSAIEFPYNEQFF
J gene: TRBJ2-3; V gene: TRBV30; CDR3 protein: CAWSVNQRTDTQYF
J gene: TRBJ2-3; V gene: TRBV2; CDR3 protein: CASNPIAGVTDTQYF
J gene: TRBJ2-3; V gene: TRBV9; CDR3 protein: CASSVGQGAVDTQYF
J gene: TRBJ2-7; V gene: TRBV18; CDR3 protein: CASSHGTPYEQYF
J gene: TRBJ2-3; V gene: TRBV5-1; CDR3 protein: CASSRDREPDTQYF
J gene: TRBJ1-6; V gene: TRBV7-9; CDR3 protein: CASSPPGGGRISPLHF
J gene: TRBJ1-3; V gene: TRBV5-1; CDR3 protein: CASSPMTGGNGADTIYF
J gene: TRBJ2-7; V gene: TRBV28; CDR3 protein: CASSSQFAGQGTYEQYF
J gene: TRBJ2-7; V gene: TRBV5-1; CDR3 protein: CASTASGNEQYF
J gene: TRBJ1-1; V gene: TRBV18; CDR3 protein: CASSERSLNTEAFF
J gene: TRBJ2-2; V gene: TRBV30; CDR3 protein: CAWSVSDTGELFF
J gene: TRBJ1-6; V gene: TRBV28; CDR3 protein: CASSSAPDNNSPLHF
J gene: TRBJ2-3; V gene: TRBV28; CDR3 protein: CASSSGTSATDTQYF
J gene: TRBJ1-1; V gene: TRBV23-1; CDR3 protein: CASSQSRGCTEAFF
J gene: TRBJ1-1; V gene: TRBV5-1; CDR3 protein: CASALGGGTEAFF
J gene: TRBJ1-6; V gene: TRBV6-5; CDR3 protein: CASSYLGVSPLHF
J gene: TRBJ2-1; V gene: TRBV5-4; CDR3 protein: CASSLRGEWNEQFF
J gene: TRBJ2-5; V gene: TRBV30; CDR3 protein: CAWSGRSRGAQYF
J gene: TRBJ2-1; V gene: TRBV7-8; CDR3 protein: CASSSLVDYEQFF